This T cell receptor (beta chain) was recovered during a study of vaccination effects on CD4 cells after COVID-19. In regard to this clone: Antigen unknown.

The CDR3 sequence is 14 residues long. V lost 7 bases to trimming and J lost 4 bases, with 16 bases between them. Germline V lookup: CDR1 SNHLY, CDR2 FYNNEI. Within the ViraFEST assay, antigen-specific CD4+ T cells underwent expansion with viral peptide pools prior to sequencing. CD4+ T cell isolation took place after nine to eleven days of culture. Each person got two doses of an mRNA SARS-CoV-2 vaccine, BNT162b2 or mRNA-1273. All vaccine recipients tested negative for nucleocapsid antibodies and had never contracted SARS-CoV-2 infection. The method was immunoSEQ multiplex PCR; TCRdb's version includes in-frame clones alone and lacks a portion of them. The sample lists tens of thousands of clones, 72% occurring once.

This sequence originates from a human donor who received a COVID-19 vaccine. Material: CD4+ T cells from PBMCs cultured with HCoV-229E spike peptides, obtained after COVID-19 vaccination. The rearrangement uses TRBV2 and TRBJ1-2; D might be TRBD1 (6 bases). The CDR3 sequence is CASMYGDNFYGYTF. The CDR3 DNA reads TGTGCCAGCATGTATGGGGACAACTTCTATGGCTACACCTTC.